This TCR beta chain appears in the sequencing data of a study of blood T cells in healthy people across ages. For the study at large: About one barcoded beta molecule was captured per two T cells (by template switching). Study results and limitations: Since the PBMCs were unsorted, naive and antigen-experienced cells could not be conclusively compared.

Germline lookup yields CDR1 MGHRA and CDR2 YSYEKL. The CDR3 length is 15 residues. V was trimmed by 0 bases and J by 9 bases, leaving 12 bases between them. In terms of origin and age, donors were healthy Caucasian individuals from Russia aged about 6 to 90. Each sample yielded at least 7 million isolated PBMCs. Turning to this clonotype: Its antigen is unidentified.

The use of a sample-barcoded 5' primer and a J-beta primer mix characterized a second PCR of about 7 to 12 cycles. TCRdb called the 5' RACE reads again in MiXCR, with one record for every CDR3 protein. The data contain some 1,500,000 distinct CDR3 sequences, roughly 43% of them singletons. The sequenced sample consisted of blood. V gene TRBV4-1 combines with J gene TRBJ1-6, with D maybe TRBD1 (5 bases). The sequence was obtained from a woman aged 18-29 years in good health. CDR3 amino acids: CASSQEGSGASPLHF. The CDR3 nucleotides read TGCGCCAGCAGCCAAGAGGGCTCTGGGGCTTCACCCCTCCACTTT.